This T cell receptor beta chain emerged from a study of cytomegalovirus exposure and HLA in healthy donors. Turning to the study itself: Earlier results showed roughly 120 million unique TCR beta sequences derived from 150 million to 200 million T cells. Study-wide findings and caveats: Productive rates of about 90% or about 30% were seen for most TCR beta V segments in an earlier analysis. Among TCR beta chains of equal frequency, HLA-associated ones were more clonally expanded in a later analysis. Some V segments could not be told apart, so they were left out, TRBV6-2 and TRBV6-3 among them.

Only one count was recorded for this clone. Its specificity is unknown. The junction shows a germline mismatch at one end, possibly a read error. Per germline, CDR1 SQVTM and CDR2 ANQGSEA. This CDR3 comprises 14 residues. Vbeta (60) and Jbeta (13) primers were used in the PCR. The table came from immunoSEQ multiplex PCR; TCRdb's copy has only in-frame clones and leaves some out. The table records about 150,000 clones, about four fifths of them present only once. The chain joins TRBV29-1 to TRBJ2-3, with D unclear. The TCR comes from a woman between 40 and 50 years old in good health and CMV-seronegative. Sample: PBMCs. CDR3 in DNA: TGCAGCGTGGAAGCGTCAGTACGCACAGATACGCAGTATTTT. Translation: CSVEASVRTDTQYF.